This TCR beta chain was recorded in a study of tumor-infiltrating lymphocytes in primary liver carcinoma. The study, taken as a whole, reports: Pairs of tumor regions overlapped more than tumor-adjacent and tumor-blood pairs did.

About this clonotype itself: Antigen specificity is unknown.

The input was about 500 ng total RNA; TCR beta cDNA was made from it with a constant-region primer. Construction of TCR beta libraries relied on three successive nested multiplex PCR rounds employing slightly modified ARM-PCR. The two initial PCR rounds, about 9 cycles each, used TRBV1-TRBV30 forward and C-beta reverse primers. MiXCR was run by TCRdb on the multiplex PCR reads, yielding one entry per CDR3 protein. The data hold some 25,000 distinct CDR3 sequences, with approximately 78% observed a single time. The CDR3 loop spans 13 amino acids. Trimming left V 8 bases short and J 12 bases short, with 19 bases between. Co-extracting RNA and DNA was done with about 20-34 mg of unsorted bulk tissue as input. No treatment had been given to the patients, who were chronically infected with HBV. Per tumor, sampling covered five separate regions. Every tumor specimen contained over 85% viable tumor cells.

The gene calls are TRBV12-3 or TRBV12-4 and TRBJ2-2; no reliable D call. This sequence originates from a middle-aged man with primary liver carcinoma and hepatitis B virus infection. The sample comprised liver tumor tissue from sampling region 3. Subset described: tumor region T3, left-lateral pole. The CDR3 DNA is TGTGCCAGCGTCCATCTAGTGGCCGTGAAGCTGTTTTTT. Encoded protein: CASVHLVAVKLFF.